This TCR beta chain is from a study of cytomegalovirus exposure and HLA in healthy donors (dated 2017 in TCRdb). Study-wide context: An earlier analysis of a few hundred of the donors reported over 250 Gb of sequence data and 100 million to 120 million unique TCR beta sequences obtained from about 180 million T cells. An early release that covered several hundred HLA-typed donors contained approximately 300 gigabases of sequencing data and some 87 million unique TCR sequences. The genetic ancestry cluster associated with self-reported Caucasian donors included approximately 85% of the approximately 430 genotyped donors. The study aimed to test whether cataloging public T cell receptors could reveal signatures of past pathogen exposure. The study used immunosequencing to profile the T cell repertoires of approximately 650 subjects and linked those repertoires to cytomegalovirus serostatus. A separate validation cohort of about 110 different subjects was used in addition to the 666-subject first cohort. To predict cytomegalovirus infection status, the study combined high-throughput TCR immunosequencing, statistical association of individual TCRs with disease status, and machine learning. A later analysis re-analyzed previously published TCR beta repertoires from 650 to 800 donors and added high-resolution HLA genotyping to study TCR occurrence patterns. Rather than using new phenotypic data, the later analysis identified candidate immune exposures from TCR beta sequences and from how often those sequences occurred across donors. An earlier analysis of approximately 580 of the donors used high-throughput TCR beta sequencing to judge whether each TCR beta V gene segment behaved as functional or pseudogenic. Alongside the repertoire data, information on donor age, sex, ethnicity and CMV serostatus was compiled. Genome-wide SNP genotypes for about 65% of the roughly 700 donors were used in a later genetic analysis, which treated that subset as a discovery cohort. Every discovery cohort repertoire had been produced on one sequencing platform. Class I and class II HLA loci were covered by the typing at four-digit resolution. Typing coverage varied by locus: roughly 620-640 donors for A, B, C, DRB1 and DQB1; roughly 560 for DQA1; more than 600 for DPA1; more than 450 for DPB1. Because of strong linkage in the cohort, roughly five DR-DQ haplotypes were treated as single units for association and clustering. Among several hundred genotyped donors of the cohort, an average of roughly 230,000 unique TCR beta nucleotide sequences was sequenced per donor, of which 15% to 20% were non-productive. Paper-wide results and their limitations: A later analysis found that most CMV-associated TCR beta chains appeared HLA-restricted, with HLA associations seemingly driven largely by CMV exposure. A few of the identified cytomegalovirus-associated TCR beta chains were confirmed in vitro to be specific for cytomegalovirus antigens. Broadly in line with IMGT annotations, most TCR beta V segments showed up in productive rearrangements about 90% or about 30% of the time in an earlier analysis of several hundred of the donors. Because counts were too low, approximately 18 rarely observed V segments, including chromosome 9 orphons, were excluded from the earlier analysis of around 640 of the donors. The authors suggested that the approach could potentially be generalized to other disease states and immunological phenotypes. A later analysis found that TCR association rates varied across HLA loci, with DRB1 alleles showing the most associated TCRs and HLA-C alleles the fewest. Because HLA typing was unavailable for some donors at each locus, only the typed subset was used in association tests. Strong co-occurrence of HLA alleles, especially DR and DQ, made assigning TCR associations to individual alleles difficult. Most TCR sequences were seen in very few donors, while some public TCRs were found in many individuals. In a later genetic analysis, a missense DCLRE1C variant was associated with V-gene and J-gene trimming of TCR beta chains, and the association was replicated in an independent cohort. In a later analysis, several top co-occurrence clusters were reported to appear linked to parvovirus B19, influenza, CMV and Epstein-Barr virus. Linkage disequilibrium might explain the correlated functional status among segregating V segments, but an unknown experimental factor could not be excluded. Specific HLA alleles were associated with 15,000 to 20,000 TCR beta sequences at a false discovery rate of 0.05 in a later analysis. The classifier was reported to diagnose cytomegalovirus status with high specificity and sensitivity in both the original and validation cohorts. A group of highly shared sequence variants was considered likely to be a technical artifact of the sequencing pipeline. Only TCR beta chains were sequenced in this cohort, and the absence of alpha or paired-chain data limited detectable features. The presence/absence analyses assumed that sequencing depth was roughly uniform across donors, and that assumption may not be true. A further reported finding was that TCR beta sequences accurately predicted the HLA-A and HLA-B alleles for most subjects in the first cohort. A total of 150 or so TCR beta chains were listed by the study as associated with cytomegalovirus. Compared with equally common non-associated chains, HLA-associated TCR beta chains in a later analysis were more clonally expanded and had lower generation probabilities. Compared with the roughly 720-donor mean, donors in an Asian-associated ancestry cluster had fewer N-insertions in productive TCRs, according to a later genetic analysis. Some IMGT-functional V segments, including TRBV6-2 and TRBV6-3, could not be told apart with the 87-base-pair reads, so those segments were excluded. The only immune exposure information available for the cohort was CMV serostatus.

As concerns this clone: This receptor's antigen is unknown. Base quality data are lacking; no much larger clone is found one base away.

V and J lose 4 bases and 0 bases, and a span of 18 bases separates them. The CDR3, cysteine through phenylalanine, is 17 amino acids long. This entry keeps only the CDR3 DNA: 51 bases, framed from base 1. CDR1 SEHNR and CDR2 FQNEAQ are derived from the germline V gene (reference sequence). The library was produced with the immunoSEQ multiplex PCR assay. The multiplex PCR relied on a mix of 60 forward primers for TCR Vbeta segments and 13 reverse primers for TCR Jbeta segments. The CDR3 region of rearranged TCR beta genes was amplified from genomic DNA with a multiplex PCR assay. On the Illumina HiSeq System, the amplified TCR beta libraries were sequenced as 87-base-pair reads. As for how the authors treated the data: A later analysis counted about 80 million unique TCR beta chains across the 666 repertoires, and roughly 9.9 million of these chains were shared by at least two donors. Raw reads were error-corrected and collapsed into unique sequences with a nearest-neighbor algorithm that merged closely related sequences to remove PCR and sequencing errors. V, D and J gene segments were assigned by aligning CDR3 sequences to IMGT reference sequences. Each retained sequence needed at least a six-nucleotide match to both a V gene segment and a J gene segment. A rearrangement counted as productive if the CDR3 had no stop codons and remained in frame with V and J, and every other rearrangement counted as non-productive. Following IMGT convention, CDR3 was defined as the stretch from the second conserved V-encoded cysteine up to the conserved J-encoded phenylalanine. Sequences without an unambiguous match to a single V gene segment were excluded from the earlier analysis of about 600 of the donors. In an earlier analysis of a few hundred of the donors, V segments were called functional above 56.7% productive rearrangements and were called segregating when the between-donor standard deviation exceeded 5%. A statistical classification framework was built to diagnose cytomegalovirus status from the catalog of TCR beta chain sequences. In a later analysis, V and J genes were assigned by comparing TCR nucleotide sequences against IMGT/GENE-DB human TR gene sequences. The TCRdist pipeline was used in a later analysis to assign CDR3 sequences and most-parsimonious VDJ recombination scenarios. In a later analysis, each TCR beta chain was defined by its CDR3 amino acid sequence together with its V-gene family, and reads without a unique V-gene family were excluded. As a way to deal with suspected cross-contamination and a sequencing artifact, a later analysis dropped hundreds of nucleotide sequences that were highly shared and had low generation probability. In a later analysis, a clonal expansion index for each public chain was calculated from normalized within-repertoire ranks of inferred template counts. In a later analysis, generation probabilities were computed with a VDJ recombination model fitted to out-of-frame rearrangements, and the resulting probabilities were checked against IGoR. A later analysis scored TCR-TCR, TCR-HLA and TCR-CMV co-occurrence with hypergeometric tests, applying a repertoire-size bias correction to TCR pairs. To estimate false discovery rates, a later analysis permuted the HLA or CMV assignments 20 times. In a later analysis, co-occurring TCRs were grouped using DBSCAN, with TCRdist sequence similarity added in when clustering inside HLA-allele-positive subsets. Co-occurrence clustering excluded repertoires with fewer than 30,000 or more than 120,000 public chains, plus five with anomalous nucleotide sharing. This immuneACCESS table, as held by TCRdb, lists in-frame sequences with V and J called but not all clones. Of the missing ones, under half trace to an unresolved V gene in checked studies; the others have no known cause. From that table come the V and J calls and clone size; the DNA was used to work out D and trimming. The sample table records fewer than 200,000 clones; about 82% of these occur just once. The ten largest clones capture 0.77% of the sample.

In total, fewer than 750 healthy bone marrow donors made up the cohort. Cohort members were all nominally healthy when sampled, although unrecorded immune exposures were likely present. The donor was CMV seronegative and belonged to the group of around 350 seronegative cohort members. A peripheral blood sample was provided by each donor, and peripheral blood mononuclear cells were used for TCR beta sequencing. The Qiagen DNeasy Blood Extraction Kit was used to extract genomic DNA from the blood cell samples. This TCR derives from a woman younger than 35 in good health and CMV-seronegative. The V and J segments used are TRBV7-9 and TRBJ1-1, with the D gene too uncertain to name. Sequenced input: PBMCs. The DNA reads as follows: TGTGCCAGCAGCTCGCCCGGGAACCCTGATATGAACACTGAAGCTTTCTTT. Translated, this gives CASSSPGNPDMNTEAFF. This CDR3, with the reference TRBV7-9 and TRBJ1-1 proteins standing in past its ends, gives the full variable domain DTGVSQNPRHKITKRGQNVTFRCDPISEHNRLYWYRQTLGQGPEFLTYFQNEAQLEKSRLLSDRFSAERPKGSFSTLEIQRTEQGDSAMYLCASSSPGNPDMNTEAFFGQGTRLTVV.